This T cell receptor beta chain was sequenced during a study of CD8+CD57+ T cells in acquired aplastic anemia. Trimming removed 4 bases from V and 2 bases from J, with 9 bases in between. Germline CDR1 DFQATT, CDR2 SNEGSKA (reference sequence). The CDR3 spans 13 residues. Genomic DNA was employed as the template in profiling TCR beta VDJ and CDR3. TCRdb re-called the reads through MiXCR, storing one row per CDR3 protein. The sample lists around 430,000 distinct CDR3 sequences, approximately 33% occurring once. Selection for sequencing was limited to patients who had shown CD8+CD57+ cell expansion by flow cytometry.

This receptor was identified in a human donor with aplastic anemia. The chain combines TRBV20-1 with TRBJ2-1; D is perhaps TRBD1 (6 bases). Sequences were obtained from sorted CD4+, CD8+, or CD8+CD57+ T cells (not recorded which) from PBMCs. The CDR3 DNA follows: TGCAGTGCTAACCACAGGGCCTACAATGAGCAGTTCTTC. It codes for CSANHRAYNEQFF.